The source of this T cell receptor (beta chain) is a study of T cells in Graves' hyperthyroidism and ophthalmopathy (dated by TCRdb to the late 2010s). For context, the study as a whole: To identify TCR V-J signatures that set the groups apart, the researchers used a discovery cohort of more than 95 patients, made up of about 44 with Graves' ophthalmopathy and some 56 with stable Graves' hyperthyroidism. Whether ophthalmopathy could be predicted prospectively was tested in an independent validation cohort made up of about 18 hyperthyroidism patients plus 17 patients who later progressed to ophthalmopathy. For training and testing, the roughly 100 patients in the discovery cohort were randomly divided in a 7:3 ratio. Thyroid tissue and blood T-cell repertoires from six Graves' hyperthyroidism patients were also compared in the study. Once sampling was done, hyperthyroidism patients were given methimazole at a starting dose of 30 mg daily, whereas ophthalmopathy patients were given high-dose intravenous methylprednisolone. The paper reports TCR Vbeta CDR3 sequencing of some 140 peripheral blood samples: around 45 ophthalmopathy, over 70 hyperthyroidism and approximately 17 progressor patients.

Graves' hyperthyroidism was defined as stable when no progression to ophthalmopathy occurred over 18 months of follow-up. Hyperthyroidism patients were aged 18 to 65 years and newly diagnosed, with disease duration of less than 2 months. Exclusion was applied to patients with uncontrolled infections, other autoimmune diseases, pregnancy or lactation. Diagnoses were based on clinical symptoms, serum thyroxine and TRAb, thyroid ultrasound and orbital computed tomography. Total RNA was extracted with Trizol reagent, and quality was checked on an Agilent 2100 Bioanalyzer. Looking up the germline V gene (reference sequence) yields CDR1 DFQATT and CDR2 SNEGSKA. The CDR3 measures 14 amino acids from cysteine to phenylalanine. Just the 42-base CDR3 DNA is kept, in frame starting at base 1. V loses 6 bases at its end and J loses 3 bases; junction bases beyond the gene matches: 7. What the work shows at the level of the full study, not this receptor alone: A model built on a 13 V-J signature distinguished ophthalmopathy from stable hyperthyroidism, reaching 87.88% sensitivity and 81.08% specificity in cross-validation and 80%/75% in testing. Most expanded thyroid clonotypes (frequency above 0.001) were also found in blood, which suggests that blood repertoires may mirror thyroid immune responses. In validation, the model predicted progression to ophthalmopathy with 55% to 71% sensitivity and roughly 75% specificity, a median of about 6.7 months before onset. Sample size was not statistically predetermined, and investigators were not blinded to group allocation.

The TCR beta CDR3 regions were amplified from RNA transcripts. The TCR CDR3 was subjected to a first round of RT-PCR using the HTBI primer set and the Qiagen OneStep RT-PCR kit. Libraries were constructed in a second round of multiplex PCR, after which size selection and purification were performed. Paired-end sequencing of the libraries was performed with 100 bp reads on an Illumina HiSeq2000. The authors' pipeline ran thus. Raw data were processed with SOAPnuke, discarding reads with adapters, uncalled bases, mean Phred below 15, or no exact constant-primer or identifier match. COPE v1.2.5 was used to merge high-quality paired reads, and clonotypes were defined as unique nucleotide sequences. MiTCR v1.1 was used to align clonotypes to the IMGT TRBV, TRBD and TRBJ reference segments. The analysis included only V-J combinations with a frequency above 0.0001, which together covered approximately 99% of the repertoires. A TCS score was defined as the ratio of F50 (clonal expansion) to E x V (chaos), with BLOSUM62-based TCRdist applied between CDR3 peptides within each V-J. Welch's t-statistics and random forest reduced just over 500 V-J features to 10 to 15, which were used in a naive Bayes classifier (R e1071). Thyroid-blood repertoire similarity was quantified with the Morisita-Horn index. The public reads were reanalyzed by TCRdb: fastp trimming at Q25, MiXCR alignment, in-frame beta chains only. Entries are consolidated by CDR3 protein sequence, retaining the most common genes and DNA. These V and J calls originate from TCRdb's pipeline instead of the authors' own analysis. Here the sample has 450,000 to 700,000 distinct CDR3 sequences; around 42% occur a single time. The biggest ten clones account for around 7.7% of the sample.

Notes on this clonotype: Its antigen remains unidentified. Base quality data are lacking; no much larger clone is found one base away.

The clonotype comes from a woman aged 18-35 years with Graves' hyperthyroidism. Recombination joined TRBV20-1 with TRBJ2-3, and 9 junctional nucleotides match TRBD1. What was sequenced was peripheral blood or thyroid tissue (not recorded which). The CDR3 protein: CSAAPTGGTDTQYF. In nucleotides, the sequence is TGCAGTGCCGCGCCGACAGGGGGTACAGATACGCAGTATTTT.